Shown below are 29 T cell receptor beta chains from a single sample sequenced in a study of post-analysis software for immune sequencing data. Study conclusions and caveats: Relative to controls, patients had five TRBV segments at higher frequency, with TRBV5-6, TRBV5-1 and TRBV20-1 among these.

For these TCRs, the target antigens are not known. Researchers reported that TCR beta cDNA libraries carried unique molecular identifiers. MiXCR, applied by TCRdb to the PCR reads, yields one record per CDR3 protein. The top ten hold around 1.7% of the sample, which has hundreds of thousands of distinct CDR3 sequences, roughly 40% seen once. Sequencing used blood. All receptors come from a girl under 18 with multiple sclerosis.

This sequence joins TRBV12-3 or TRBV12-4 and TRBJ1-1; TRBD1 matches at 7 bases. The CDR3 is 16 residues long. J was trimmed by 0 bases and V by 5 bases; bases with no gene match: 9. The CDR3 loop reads CASSTSWGQLNTEAFF. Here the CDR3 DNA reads TGTGCCAGCAGTACTTCCTGGGGACAGCTGAACACTGAAGCTTTCTTT.

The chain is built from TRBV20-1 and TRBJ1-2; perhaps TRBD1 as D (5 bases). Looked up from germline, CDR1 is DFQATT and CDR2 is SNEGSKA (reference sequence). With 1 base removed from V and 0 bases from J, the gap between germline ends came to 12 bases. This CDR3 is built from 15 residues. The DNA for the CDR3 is TGCAGTGCTAGAGGCAACAGGCCGGCTAACTATGGCTACACCTTC. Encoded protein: CSARGNRPANYGYTF.

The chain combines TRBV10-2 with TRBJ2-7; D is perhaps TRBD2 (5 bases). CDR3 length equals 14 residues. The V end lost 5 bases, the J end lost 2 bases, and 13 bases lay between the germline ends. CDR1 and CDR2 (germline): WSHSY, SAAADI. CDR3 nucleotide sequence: TGCGCCAGCAGTCAGCGACTACCAACCTACGAGCAGTACTTC. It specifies CASSQRLPTYEQYF.

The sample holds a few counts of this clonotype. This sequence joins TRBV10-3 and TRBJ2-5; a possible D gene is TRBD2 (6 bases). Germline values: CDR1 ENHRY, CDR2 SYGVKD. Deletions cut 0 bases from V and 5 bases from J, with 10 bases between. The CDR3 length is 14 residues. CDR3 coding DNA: TGTGCCATCAGTGAGTCGGGGGGTAAGGAGACCCAGTACTTC. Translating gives CAISESGGKETQYF.

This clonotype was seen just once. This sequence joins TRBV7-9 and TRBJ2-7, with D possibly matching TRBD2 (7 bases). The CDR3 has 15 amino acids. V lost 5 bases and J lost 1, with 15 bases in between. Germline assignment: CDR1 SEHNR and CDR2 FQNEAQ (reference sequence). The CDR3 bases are TGTGCCAGCAGCGCGTCCGGGGGGCGATCCTACGAGCAGTACTTC. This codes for CASSASGGRSYEQYF.

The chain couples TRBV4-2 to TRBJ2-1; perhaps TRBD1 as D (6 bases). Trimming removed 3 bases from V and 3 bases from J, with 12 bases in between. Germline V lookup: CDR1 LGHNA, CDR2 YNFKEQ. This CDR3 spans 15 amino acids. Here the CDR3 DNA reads TGTGCCAGCAGCCAGGACCGGGACAACTACAATGAGCAGTTCTTC. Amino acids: CASSQDRDNYNEQFF.

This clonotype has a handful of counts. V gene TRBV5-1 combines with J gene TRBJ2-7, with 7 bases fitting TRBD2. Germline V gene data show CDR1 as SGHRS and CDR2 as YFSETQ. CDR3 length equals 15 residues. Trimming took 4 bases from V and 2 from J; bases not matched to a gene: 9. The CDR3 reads CASSTTGTTTYEQYF. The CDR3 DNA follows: TGCGCCAGCAGCACTACCGGGACTACAACCTACGAGCAGTACTTC.

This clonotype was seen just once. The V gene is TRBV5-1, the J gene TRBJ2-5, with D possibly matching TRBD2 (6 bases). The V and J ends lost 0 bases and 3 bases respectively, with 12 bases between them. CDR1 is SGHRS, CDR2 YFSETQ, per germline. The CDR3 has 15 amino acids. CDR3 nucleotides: TGCGCCAGCAGCTTGGGAGACCGGGAGAAAGAGACCCAGTACTTC. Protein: CASSLGDREKETQYF. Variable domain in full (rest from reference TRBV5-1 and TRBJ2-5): KAGVTQTPRYLIKTRGQQVTLSCSPISGHRSVSWYQQTPGQGLQFLFEYFSETQRNKGNFPGRFSGRQFSNSRSEMNVSTLELGDSALYLCASSLGDREKETQYFGPGTRLLVL.

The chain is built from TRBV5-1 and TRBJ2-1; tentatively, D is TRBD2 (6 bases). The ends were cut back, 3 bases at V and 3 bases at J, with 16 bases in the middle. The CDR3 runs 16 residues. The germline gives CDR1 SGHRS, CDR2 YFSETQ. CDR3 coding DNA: TGCGCCAGCAGCTCGGCTCTTAGCGGAGTCTACAATGAGCAGTTCTTC. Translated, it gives CASSSALSGVYNEQFF.

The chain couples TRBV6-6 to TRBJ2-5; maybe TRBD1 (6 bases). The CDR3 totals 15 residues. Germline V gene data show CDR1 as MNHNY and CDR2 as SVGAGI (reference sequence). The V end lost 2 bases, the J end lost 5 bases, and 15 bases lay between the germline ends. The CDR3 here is CASSYPQGQGETQYF. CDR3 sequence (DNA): TGTGCCAGCAGTTACCCCCAGGGGCAGGGGGAGACCCAGTACTTC.

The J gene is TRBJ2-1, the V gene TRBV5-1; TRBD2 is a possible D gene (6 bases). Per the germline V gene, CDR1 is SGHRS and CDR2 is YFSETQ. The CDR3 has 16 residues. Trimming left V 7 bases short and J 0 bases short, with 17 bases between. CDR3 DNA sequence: TGCGCCAGCGGCCGGGGTGGGAGGCCCTCCTACAATGAGCAGTTCTTC. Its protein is CASGRGGRPSYNEQFF.

Here the CDR3 DNA reads TGCGCCAGCAGCCATCTAGCGGGAGGCCAAGAGACCCAGTACTTC. As protein: CASSHLAGGQETQYF. The J gene is TRBJ2-5, the V gene TRBV4-1; 11 positions agree with TRBD2. The CDR3 loop spans 15 amino acids. Germline assignment: CDR1 MGHRA and CDR2 YSYEKL. Unmatched junction bases numbered 1, after V lost 3 bases and J lost 1 base.

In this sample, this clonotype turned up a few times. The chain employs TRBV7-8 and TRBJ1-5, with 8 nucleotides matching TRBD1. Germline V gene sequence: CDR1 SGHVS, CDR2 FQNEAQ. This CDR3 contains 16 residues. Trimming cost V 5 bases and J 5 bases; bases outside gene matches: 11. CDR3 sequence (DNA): TGTGCCAGCAGCCCCAACCAGGACAGGGACGATCAGCCCCAGCATTTT. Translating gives CASSPNQDRDDQPQHF.

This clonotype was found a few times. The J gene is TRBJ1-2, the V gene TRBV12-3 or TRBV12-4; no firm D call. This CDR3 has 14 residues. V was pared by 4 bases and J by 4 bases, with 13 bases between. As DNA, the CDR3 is TGTGCCAGCAGTTCGGGCCTGGGATTCTATGGCTACACCTTC. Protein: CASSSGLGFYGYTF.

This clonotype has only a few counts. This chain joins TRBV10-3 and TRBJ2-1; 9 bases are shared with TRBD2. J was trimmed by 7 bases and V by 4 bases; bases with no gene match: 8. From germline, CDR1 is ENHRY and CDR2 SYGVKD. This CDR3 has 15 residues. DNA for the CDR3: TGTGCCATCAGTGGTACTAGCGGGTTTTTAAATGAGCAGTTCTTC. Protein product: CAISGTSGFLNEQFF.

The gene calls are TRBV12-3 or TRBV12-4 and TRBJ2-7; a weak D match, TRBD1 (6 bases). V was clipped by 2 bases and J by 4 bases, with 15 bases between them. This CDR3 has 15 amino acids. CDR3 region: CASSLLGRGHYEQYF. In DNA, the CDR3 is TGTGCCAGCAGTTTATTAGGCAGGGGCCATTACGAGCAGTACTTC.

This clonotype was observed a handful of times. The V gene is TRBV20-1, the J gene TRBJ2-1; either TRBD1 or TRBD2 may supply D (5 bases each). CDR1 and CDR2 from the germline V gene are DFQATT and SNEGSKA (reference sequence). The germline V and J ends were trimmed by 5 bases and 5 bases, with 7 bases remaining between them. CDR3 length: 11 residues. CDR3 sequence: CSAQGDNEQFF. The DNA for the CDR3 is TGCAGTGCTCAGGGAGACAATGAGCAGTTCTTC.

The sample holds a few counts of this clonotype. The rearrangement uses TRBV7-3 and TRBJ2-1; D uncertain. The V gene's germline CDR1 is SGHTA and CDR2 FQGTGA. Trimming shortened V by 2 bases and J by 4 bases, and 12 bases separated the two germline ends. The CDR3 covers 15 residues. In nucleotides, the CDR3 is TGTGCCAGCAGCTTATGGGGTGGAGATTACAATGAGCAGTTCTTC. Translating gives CASSLWGGDYNEQFF.

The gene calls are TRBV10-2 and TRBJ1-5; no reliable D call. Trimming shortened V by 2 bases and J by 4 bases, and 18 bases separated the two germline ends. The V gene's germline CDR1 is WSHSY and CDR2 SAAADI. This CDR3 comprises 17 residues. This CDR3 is CASSEPPGGPLNQPQHF. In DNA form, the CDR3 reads TGCGCCAGCAGTGAGCCCCCTGGTGGGCCCCTTAATCAGCCCCAGCATTTT.

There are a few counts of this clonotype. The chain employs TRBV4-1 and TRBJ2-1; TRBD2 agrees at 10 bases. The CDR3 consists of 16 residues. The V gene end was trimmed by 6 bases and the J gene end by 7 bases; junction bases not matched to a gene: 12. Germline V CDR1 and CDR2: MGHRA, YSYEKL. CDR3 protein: CASRSLERGGLNEQFF. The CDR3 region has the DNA TGCGCCAGCAGGTCCCTTGAGCGGGGGGGCCTGAATGAGCAGTTCTTC.

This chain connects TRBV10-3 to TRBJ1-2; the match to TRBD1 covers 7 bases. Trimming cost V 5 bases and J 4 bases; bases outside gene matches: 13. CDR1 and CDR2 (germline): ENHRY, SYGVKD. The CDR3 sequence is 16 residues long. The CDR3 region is CAISSGGTAAGYGYTF. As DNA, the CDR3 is TGTGCCATCAGTTCTGGAGGGACAGCCGCTGGCTATGGCTACACCTTC.

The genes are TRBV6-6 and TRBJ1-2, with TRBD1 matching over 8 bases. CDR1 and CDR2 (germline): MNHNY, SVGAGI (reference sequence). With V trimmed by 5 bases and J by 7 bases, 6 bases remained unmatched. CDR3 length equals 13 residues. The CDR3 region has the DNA TGTGCCAGCAGTCACCCGACAGGGGCTGGCTACACCTTC. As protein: CASSHPTGAGYTF.

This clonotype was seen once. CDR3 region: CASSFSRQGDEEQYF. The CDR3 DNA is TGTGCCAGCAGCTTCTCGAGACAGGGGGATGAGGAGCAGTACTTC. V gene TRBV13 combines with J gene TRBJ2-5, with TRBD1 matching 9 bases. J was trimmed by 11 bases and V by 3 bases; bases with no gene match: 13. Germline V gives CDR1 PRHDT, CDR2 FYEKMQ (reference sequence). The CDR3 is 15 residues long.

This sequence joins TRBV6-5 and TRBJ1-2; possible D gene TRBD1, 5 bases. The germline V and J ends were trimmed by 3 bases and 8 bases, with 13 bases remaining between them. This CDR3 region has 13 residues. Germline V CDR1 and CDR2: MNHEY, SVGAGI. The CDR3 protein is CASSYRDRRGYTF. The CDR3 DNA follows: TGTGCCAGCAGTTATCGCGACAGACGGGGCTACACCTTC.

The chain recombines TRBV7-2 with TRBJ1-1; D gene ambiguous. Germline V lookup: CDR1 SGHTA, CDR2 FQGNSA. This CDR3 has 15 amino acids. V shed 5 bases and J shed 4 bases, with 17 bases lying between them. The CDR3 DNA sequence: TGTGCCAGCAGCCCCTATCTAGGGTTAGGCACTGAAGCTTTCTTT. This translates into CASSPYLGLGTEAFF.

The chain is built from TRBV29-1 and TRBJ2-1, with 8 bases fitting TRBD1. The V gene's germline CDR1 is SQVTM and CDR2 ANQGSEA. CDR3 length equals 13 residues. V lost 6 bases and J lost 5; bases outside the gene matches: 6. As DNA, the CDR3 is TGCAGCGTAGGGACAGGAGCGAACAATGAGCAGTTCTTC. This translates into CSVGTGANNEQFF.

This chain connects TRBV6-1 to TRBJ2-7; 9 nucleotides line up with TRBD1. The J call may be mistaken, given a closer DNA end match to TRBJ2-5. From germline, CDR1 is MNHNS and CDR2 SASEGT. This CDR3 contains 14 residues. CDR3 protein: CASTATGGSETQYF. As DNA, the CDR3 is TGTGCCAGCACCGCGACAGGGGGAAGTGAGACCCAGTACTTC.

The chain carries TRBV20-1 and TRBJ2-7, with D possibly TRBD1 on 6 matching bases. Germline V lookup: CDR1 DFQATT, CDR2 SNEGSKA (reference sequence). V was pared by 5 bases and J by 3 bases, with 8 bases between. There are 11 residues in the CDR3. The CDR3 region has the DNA TGCAGTGCTGGACAGTACTACGAGCAGTACTTC. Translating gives CSAGQYYEQYF.

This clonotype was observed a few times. CDR3 sequence: CASSEGPGTGYGYTF. CDR3 coding DNA: TGTGCCAGCAGTGAAGGGCCGGGGACAGGCTATGGCTACACCTTC. The chain joins TRBV6-1 to TRBJ1-2, with 8 bases identical to TRBD1. V shed 1 base, J shed 4 bases, and the junction held 5 bases outside the gene matches. This CDR3 comprises 15 residues. Germline V gives CDR1 MNHNS, CDR2 SASEGT.